This T cell receptor beta chain emerged from a study of T-cell reconstitution after alpha-beta-depleted transplantation in children. Unique molecular identifiers were built into the TCRbeta library. MiXCR, applied by TCRdb to the PCR reads, yields one record per CDR3 protein. The repertoire holds around 480,000 distinct CDR3 sequences, with about 33% as singletons. This CDR3 has 12 amino acids. With 3 bases removed from V and 11 bases from J, the gap between germline ends came to 13 bases. This material consisted of PBMCs from the stem cell graft donor, taken from the stem cell graft. The clonotype originates from a human donor who donated a stem cell graft to a child with aplastic anemia. The chain links TRBV12-3 or TRBV12-4 to TRBJ1-1; D unresolved. The CDR3, as DNA: TGTGCCAGCAGTTTGTCAGGCAACCTCGCTTTCTTT. Translation: CASSLSGNLAFF.